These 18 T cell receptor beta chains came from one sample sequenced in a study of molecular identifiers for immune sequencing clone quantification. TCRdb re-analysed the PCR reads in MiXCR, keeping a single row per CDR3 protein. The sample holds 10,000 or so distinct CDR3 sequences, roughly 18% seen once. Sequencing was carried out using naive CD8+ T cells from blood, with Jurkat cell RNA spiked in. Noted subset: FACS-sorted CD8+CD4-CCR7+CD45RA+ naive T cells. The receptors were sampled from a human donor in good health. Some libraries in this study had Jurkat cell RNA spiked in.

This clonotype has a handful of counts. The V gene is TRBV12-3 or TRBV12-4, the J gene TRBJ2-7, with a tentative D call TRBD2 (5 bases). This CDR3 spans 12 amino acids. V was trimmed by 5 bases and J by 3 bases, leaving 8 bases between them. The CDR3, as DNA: TGTGCCAGCAGTCCCGGGGACTACGAGCAGTACTTC. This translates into CASSPGDYEQYF.

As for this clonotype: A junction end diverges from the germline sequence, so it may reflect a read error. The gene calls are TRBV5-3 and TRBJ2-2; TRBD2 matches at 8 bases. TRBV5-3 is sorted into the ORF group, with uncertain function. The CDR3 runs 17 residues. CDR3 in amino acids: CASSFPSGSLNTGELFF. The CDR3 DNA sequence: TGTGCCAGCAGCTTCCCTAGCGGGTCCTTGAACACCGGGGAGCTGTTTTTT.

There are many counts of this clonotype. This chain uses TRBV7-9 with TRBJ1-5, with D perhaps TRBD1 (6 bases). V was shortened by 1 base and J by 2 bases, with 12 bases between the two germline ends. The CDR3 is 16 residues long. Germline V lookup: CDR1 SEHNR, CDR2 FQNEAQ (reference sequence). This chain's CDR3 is CASSLVGGAGNQPQHF. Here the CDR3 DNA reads TGTGCCAGCAGCTTAGTGGGGGGGGCTGGCAATCAGCCCCAGCATTTT.

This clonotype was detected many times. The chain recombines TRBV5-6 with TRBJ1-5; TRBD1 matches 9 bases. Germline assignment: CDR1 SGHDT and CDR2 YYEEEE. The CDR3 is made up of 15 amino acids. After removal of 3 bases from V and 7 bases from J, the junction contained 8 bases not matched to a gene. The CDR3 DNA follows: TGTGCCAGCAGCTATACAGGGGGCGCGGGGCAGCCCCAGCATTTT. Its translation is CASSYTGGAGQPQHF.

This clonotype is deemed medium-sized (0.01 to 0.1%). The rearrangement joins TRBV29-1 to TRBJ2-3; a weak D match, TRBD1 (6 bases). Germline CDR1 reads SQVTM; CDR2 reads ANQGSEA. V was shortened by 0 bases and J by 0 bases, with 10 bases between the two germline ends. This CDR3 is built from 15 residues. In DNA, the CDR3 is TGCAGCGTTGAAGATCAGGGGTGGAGCACAGATACGCAGTATTTT. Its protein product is CSVEDQGWSTDTQYF.

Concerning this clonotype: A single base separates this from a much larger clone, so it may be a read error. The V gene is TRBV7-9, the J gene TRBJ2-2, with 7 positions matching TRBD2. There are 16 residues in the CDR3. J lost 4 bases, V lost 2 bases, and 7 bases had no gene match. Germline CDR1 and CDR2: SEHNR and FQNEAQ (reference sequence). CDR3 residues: CASSLPTGGGTGELFF. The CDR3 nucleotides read TGTGCCAGCAGCTTACCGACTGGCGGGGGCACCGGGGAGCTGTTTTTT.

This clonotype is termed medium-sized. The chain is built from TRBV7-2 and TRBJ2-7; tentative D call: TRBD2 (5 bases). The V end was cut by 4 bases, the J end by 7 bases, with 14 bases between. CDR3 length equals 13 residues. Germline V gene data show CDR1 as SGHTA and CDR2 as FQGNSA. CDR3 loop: CASSSLDLLEQYF. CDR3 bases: TGTGCCAGCAGCTCTTTGGACTTGCTAGAGCAGTACTTC. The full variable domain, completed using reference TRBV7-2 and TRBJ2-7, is GAGVSQSPSNKVTEKGKDVELRCDPISGHTALYWYRQSLGQGLEFLIYFQGNSAPDKSGLPSDRFSAERTGGSVSTLTIQRTQQEDSAVYLCASSSLDLLEQYFGPGTRLTVT.

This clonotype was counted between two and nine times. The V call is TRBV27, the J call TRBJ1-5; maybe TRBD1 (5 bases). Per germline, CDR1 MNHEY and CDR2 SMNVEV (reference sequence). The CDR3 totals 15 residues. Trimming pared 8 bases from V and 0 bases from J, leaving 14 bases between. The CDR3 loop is CASGSLGTSNQPQHF. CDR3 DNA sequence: TGTGCCAGCGGGTCCCTTGGGACTAGCAATCAGCCCCAGCATTTT.

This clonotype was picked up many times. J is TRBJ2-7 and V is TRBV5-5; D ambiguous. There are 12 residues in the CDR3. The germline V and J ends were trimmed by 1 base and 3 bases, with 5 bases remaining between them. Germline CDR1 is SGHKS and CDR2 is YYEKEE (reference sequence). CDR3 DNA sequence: TGTGCCAGCAGCTTGAGGGACTACGAGCAGTACTTC. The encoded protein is CASSLRDYEQYF.

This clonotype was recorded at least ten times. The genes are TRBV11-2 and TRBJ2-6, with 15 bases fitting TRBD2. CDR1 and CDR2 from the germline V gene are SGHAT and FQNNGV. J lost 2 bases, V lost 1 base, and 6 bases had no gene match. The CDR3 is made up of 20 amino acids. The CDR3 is CASSLVRTSGRAPGANVLTF. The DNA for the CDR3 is TGTGCCAGCAGCTTAGTTAGGACTAGCGGGAGGGCCCCTGGGGCCAACGTCCTGACTTTC.

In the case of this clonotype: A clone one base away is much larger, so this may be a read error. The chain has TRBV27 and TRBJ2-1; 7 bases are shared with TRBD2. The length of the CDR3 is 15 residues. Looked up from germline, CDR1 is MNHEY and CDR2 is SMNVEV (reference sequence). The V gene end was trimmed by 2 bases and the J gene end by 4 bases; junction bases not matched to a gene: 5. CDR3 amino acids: CASSLSSGPYNEQFF. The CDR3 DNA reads TGTGCCAGCAGTTTAAGTAGCGGGCCTTACAATGAGCAGTTCTTC.

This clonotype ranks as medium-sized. The CDR3 sequence: CASSPLAGGPRGIQYF. CDR3 nucleotide sequence: TGTGCCAGCAGCCCACTGGCGGGAGGGCCGCGAGGCATTCAGTACTTC. The chain recombines TRBV7-9 with TRBJ2-4; 9 bases fit TRBD2. This CDR3 is 16 amino acids long. Trimming at V came to 5 bases and at J to 9 bases, leaving 14 bases not matched to a gene. Germline V CDR1 and CDR2: SEHNR, FQNEAQ (reference sequence).

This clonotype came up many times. CDR3 protein: CASSAYRSYEQYF. CDR3 coding DNA: TGTGCCAGCAGTGCCTACAGATCCTACGAGCAGTACTTC. This chain uses TRBV12-3 or TRBV12-4 with TRBJ2-7; D is unresolved. The CDR3 covers 13 residues. The germline V and J ends were trimmed by 5 bases and 1 base, with 9 bases remaining between them.

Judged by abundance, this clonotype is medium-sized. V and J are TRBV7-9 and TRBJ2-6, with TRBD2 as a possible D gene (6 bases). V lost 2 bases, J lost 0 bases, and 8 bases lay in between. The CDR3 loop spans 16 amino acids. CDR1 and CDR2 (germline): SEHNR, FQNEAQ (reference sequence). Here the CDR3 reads CASSLILASGANVLTF. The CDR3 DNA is TGTGCCAGCAGCTTAATACTAGCCTCTGGGGCCAACGTCCTGACTTTC.

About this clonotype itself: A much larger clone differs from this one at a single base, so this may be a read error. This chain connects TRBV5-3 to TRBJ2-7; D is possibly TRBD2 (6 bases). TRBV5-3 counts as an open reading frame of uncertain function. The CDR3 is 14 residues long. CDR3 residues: CASSLAAGRGEQYF. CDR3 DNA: TGTGCCAGCAGCTTGGCGGCGGGAAGGGGCGAGCAGTACTTC.

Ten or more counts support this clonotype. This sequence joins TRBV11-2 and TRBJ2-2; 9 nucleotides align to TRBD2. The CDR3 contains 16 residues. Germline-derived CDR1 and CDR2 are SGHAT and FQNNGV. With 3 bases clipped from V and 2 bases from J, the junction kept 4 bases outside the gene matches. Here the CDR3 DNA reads TGTGCCAGCAGCTTCATAGCGGGAGCCAACACCGGGGAGCTGTTTTTT. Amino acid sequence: CASSFIAGANTGELFF. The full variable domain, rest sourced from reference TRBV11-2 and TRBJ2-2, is EAGVAQSPRYKIIEKRQSVAFWCNPISGHATLYWYQQILGQGPKLLIQFQNNGVVDDSQLPKDRFSAERLKGVDSTLKIQPAKLEDSAVYLCASSFIAGANTGELFFGEGSRLTVL.

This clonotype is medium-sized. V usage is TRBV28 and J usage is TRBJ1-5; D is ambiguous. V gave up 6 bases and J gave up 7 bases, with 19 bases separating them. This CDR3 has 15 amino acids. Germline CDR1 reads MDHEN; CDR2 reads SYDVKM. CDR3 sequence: CASRTRTSREQPQHF. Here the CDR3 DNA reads TGTGCCAGCAGAACCCGGACTTCCCGAGAACAGCCCCAGCATTTT.

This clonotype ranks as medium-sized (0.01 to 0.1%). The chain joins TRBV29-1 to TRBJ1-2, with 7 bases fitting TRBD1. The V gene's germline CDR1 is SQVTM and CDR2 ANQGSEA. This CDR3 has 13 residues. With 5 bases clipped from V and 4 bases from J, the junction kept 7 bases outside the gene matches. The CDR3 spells CSVPETGPYGYTF. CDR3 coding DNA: TGCAGCGTTCCAGAGACAGGGCCCTATGGCTACACCTTC.